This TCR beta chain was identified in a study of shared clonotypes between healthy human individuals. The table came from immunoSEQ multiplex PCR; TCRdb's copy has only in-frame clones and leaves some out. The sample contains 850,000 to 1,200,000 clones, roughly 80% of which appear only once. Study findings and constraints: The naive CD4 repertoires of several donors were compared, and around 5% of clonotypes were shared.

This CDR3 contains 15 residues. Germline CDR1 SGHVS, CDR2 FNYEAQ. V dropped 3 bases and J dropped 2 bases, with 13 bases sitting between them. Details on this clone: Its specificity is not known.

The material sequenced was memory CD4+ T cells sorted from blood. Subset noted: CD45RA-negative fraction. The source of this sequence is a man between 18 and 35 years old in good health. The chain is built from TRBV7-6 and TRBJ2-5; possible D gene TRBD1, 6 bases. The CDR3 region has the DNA TGTGCCAGCAGCTTCGGACAGAGCGAGCAAGAGACCCAGTACTTC. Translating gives CASSFGQSEQETQYF. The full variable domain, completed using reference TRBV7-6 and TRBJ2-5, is GAGVSQSPRYKVTKRGQDVALRCDPISGHVSLYWYRQALGQGPEFLTYFNYEAQQDKSGLPNDRFSAERPEGSISTLTIQRTEQRDSAMYRCASSFGQSEQETQYFGPGTRLLVL.